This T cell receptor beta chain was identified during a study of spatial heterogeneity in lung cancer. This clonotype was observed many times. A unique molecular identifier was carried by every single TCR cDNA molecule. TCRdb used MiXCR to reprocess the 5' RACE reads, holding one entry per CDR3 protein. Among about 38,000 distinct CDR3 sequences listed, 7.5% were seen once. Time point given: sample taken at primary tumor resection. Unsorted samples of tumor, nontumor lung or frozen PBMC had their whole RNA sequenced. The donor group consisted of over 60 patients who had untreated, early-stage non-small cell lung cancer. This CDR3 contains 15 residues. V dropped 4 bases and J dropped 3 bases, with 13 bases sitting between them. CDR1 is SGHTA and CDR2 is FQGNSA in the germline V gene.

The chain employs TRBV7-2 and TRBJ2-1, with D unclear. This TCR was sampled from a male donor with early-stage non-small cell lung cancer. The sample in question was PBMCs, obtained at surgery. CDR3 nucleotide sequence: TGTGCCAGCAGCTCCGCCGCACTTGACTACAATGAGCAGTTCTTC. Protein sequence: CASSSAALDYNEQFF.